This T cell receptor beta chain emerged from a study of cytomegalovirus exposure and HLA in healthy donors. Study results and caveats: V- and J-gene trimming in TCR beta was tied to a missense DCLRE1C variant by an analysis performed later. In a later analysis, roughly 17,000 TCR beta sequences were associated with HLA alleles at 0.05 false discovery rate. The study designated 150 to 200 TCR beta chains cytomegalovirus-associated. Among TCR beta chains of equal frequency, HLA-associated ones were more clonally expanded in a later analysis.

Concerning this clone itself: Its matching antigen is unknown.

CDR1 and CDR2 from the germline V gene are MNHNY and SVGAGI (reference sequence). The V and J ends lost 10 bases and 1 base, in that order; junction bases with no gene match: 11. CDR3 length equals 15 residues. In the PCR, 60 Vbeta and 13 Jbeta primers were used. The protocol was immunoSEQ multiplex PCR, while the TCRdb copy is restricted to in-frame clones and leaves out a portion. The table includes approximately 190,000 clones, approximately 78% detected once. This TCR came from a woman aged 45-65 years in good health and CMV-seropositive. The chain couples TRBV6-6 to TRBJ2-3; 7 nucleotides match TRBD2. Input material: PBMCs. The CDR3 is CATALASGGTDTQYF. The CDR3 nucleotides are TGTGCCACCGCGCTGGCTAGCGGTGGCACAGATACGCAGTATTTT.